These 24 T cell receptor beta chains came from one sample sequenced in a study of blood T cell repertoires in COVID-19. The data were produced by immunoSEQ multiplex PCR, yet TCRdb's version contains in-frame clones alone and is incomplete. Of approximately 240,000 clones in the sample, around 90% are singletons; the top ten hold roughly 12%. The sample was peripheral blood. These receptors were collected from a woman between 18 and 29 years old who had recovered from COVID-19.

This clone appeared a single time. J is TRBJ2-7 and V is TRBV27, with a tentative D call TRBD1 (5 bases). The CDR3 totals 12 residues. The V gene's germline CDR1 is MNHEY and CDR2 SMNVEV (reference sequence). Trimming shortened V by 5 bases and J by 2 bases, and 7 bases separated the two germline ends. The CDR3, as DNA: TGTGCCAGCAGTGGCAGGGCCTACGAGCAGTACTTC. Translating it yields CASSGRAYEQYF.

The V and J genes are TRBV2 and TRBJ2-7; the match to TRBD1 covers 7 bases. There are 14 residues in the CDR3. The germline gives CDR1 SNHLY, CDR2 FYNNEI. V was pared by 4 bases and J by 10 bases, with 13 bases of the junction left unmatched. The CDR3, as DNA: TGTGCCAGCAGTGTTCGTGACAGGGTATTTAGACAGTACTTC. This codes for CASSVRDRVFRQYF.

The rearrangement joins TRBV19 to TRBJ2-7, with unresolved D. This CDR3 is built from 12 residues. V was clipped by 5 bases and J by 3 bases, with 8 bases between them. The germline V gene has CDR1 LNHDA and CDR2 SQIVND (reference sequence). The CDR3 loop is CASSHPGYEQYF. DNA of the CDR3: TGTGCCAGTAGTCACCCCGGCTACGAGCAGTACTTC. Supplemented by reference TRBV19 and TRBJ2-7, the full variable domain reads DGGITQSPKYLFRKEGQNVTLSCEQNLNHDAMYWYRQDPGQGLRLIYYSQIVNDFQKGDIAEGYSVSREKKESFPLTVTSAQKNPTAFYLCASSHPGYEQYFGPGTRLTVT.

The CDR3 region is CASSEPGLASHEQYF. The CDR3, as DNA: TGCGCCAGCAGTGAACCGGGACTAGCAAGCCACGAGCAGTACTTC. This chain uses TRBV10-2 with TRBJ2-7; 9 bases agree with TRBD2. Germline CDR1 and CDR2: WSHSY and SAAADI. Unmatched junction bases numbered 8, after V lost 3 bases and J lost 5 bases. The CDR3 sequence is 15 residues long.

The rearrangement links TRBV6-2 or TRBV6-3 to TRBJ2-7, with 9 bases aligning to TRBD1. Trimming cost V 5 bases and J 3 bases; bases outside gene matches: 2. Germline V gene lookup returns CDR1 MNHEY and CDR2 SVGEGT. The CDR3 totals 13 residues. CDR3: CASSDRGNYEQYF. The CDR3 nucleotides are TGTGCCAGCAGTGACAGGGGGAACTACGAGCAGTACTTC.

The gene calls are TRBV19 and TRBJ2-3; 8 nucleotides agree with TRBD1. The trim removed 4 bases at V and 1 base at J, leaving 10 bases unmatched. Germline V gene lookup returns CDR1 LNHDA and CDR2 SQIVND (reference sequence). The CDR3 extends over 17 amino acids. The CDR3 DNA is TGTGCCAGTAGTACGGACAGGGTCATTTCACGCACAGATACGCAGTATTTT. Protein: CASSTDRVISRTDTQYF.

J is TRBJ1-3 and V is TRBV19; 7 bases agree with TRBD1. The ends lost 4 bases at V and 0 bases at J; junction bases unmatched: 3. The germline CDR1 and CDR2 sequences are LNHDA and SQIVND (reference sequence). This CDR3 is built from 15 residues. The CDR3 spells CASSRGQYSGNTIYF. The CDR3 DNA reads as TGTGCCAGTAGTAGGGGACAGTACTCTGGAAACACCATATATTTT.

The chain couples TRBV19 to TRBJ1-3; 7 bases align to TRBD1. V lost 3 bases and J lost 0; bases outside the gene matches: 8. Germline CDR1 and CDR2: LNHDA and SQIVND (reference sequence). The CDR3 has 17 residues. CDR3 nucleotide sequence: TGTGCCAGTAGTATCCCACGACAGGGAACCTCTGGAAACACCATATATTTT. Its protein product is CASSIPRQGTSGNTIYF. Full variable domain (missing parts from reference TRBV19 and TRBJ1-3): DGGITQSPKYLFRKEGQNVTLSCEQNLNHDAMYWYRQDPGQGLRLIYYSQIVNDFQKGDIAEGYSVSREKKESFPLTVTSAQKNPTAFYLCASSIPRQGTSGNTIYFGEGSWLTVV.

This clone came up a few times. This chain joins TRBV10-1 and TRBJ2-7; possibly TRBD2 for D (6 bases). Germline-derived CDR1 and CDR2 are WNHNN and SYGVQD (reference sequence). With 1 base removed from V and 0 bases from J, the gap between germline ends came to 7 bases. The CDR3 totals 14 residues. The CDR3 coding sequence is TGCGCCAGCAGTGAGTTGGAGGGCTCCTACGAGCAGTACTTC. This gives the protein CASSELEGSYEQYF.

The V gene is TRBV4-1, the J gene TRBJ2-1, with unresolved D. Germline assignment: CDR1 MGHRA and CDR2 YSYEKL. The length of the CDR3 is 18 residues. V gave up 1 base and J gave up 0 bases, with 16 bases separating them. CDR3 DNA sequence: TGCGCCAGCAGCCAAGTTATAGCCCCGGGTCTCTCCTACAATGAGCAGTTCTTC. This gives the protein CASSQVIAPGLSYNEQFF.

The chain combines TRBV9 with TRBJ2-2, with TRBD1 matching 8 bases. Germline loops: CDR1 SGDLS, CDR2 YYNGEE. J gave up 3 bases and V 5 bases, and 6 bases lay outside the gene matches. CDR3 size: 15 residues. The CDR3 coding sequence is TGTGCCAGCAGTTCCTACAGGGGGGACACCGGGGAGCTGTTTTTT. This codes for CASSSYRGDTGELFF.

The chain couples TRBV19 to TRBJ2-4; D is possibly TRBD2 (6 bases). Per the germline V gene, CDR1 is LNHDA and CDR2 is SQIVND (reference sequence). The length of the CDR3 is 16 residues. V was cut by 1 base and J by 3 bases, with 13 bases left in between. The CDR3 spells CASSIVLRGIKNIQYF. DNA for the CDR3: TGTGCCAGTAGTATAGTCTTGCGGGGAATCAAAAACATTCAGTACTTC.

A note on this clone: Other DNA sequences in this sample translate to the same CDR3. J is TRBJ2-7 and V is TRBV12-3 or TRBV12-4, with TRBD1 identical over 7 bases. The length of the CDR3 is 13 residues. J gave up 1 base and V 3 bases, and 0 bases lay outside the gene matches. DNA for the CDR3: TGTGCCAGCAGTTTGGGACAGTCCTACGAGCAGTACTTC. Translation gives CASSLGQSYEQYF.

This clone has just one count. V usage is TRBV7-3 and J usage is TRBJ2-5; 10 positions agree with TRBD2. V lost 0 bases and J lost 5; bases outside the gene matches: 12. Looked up from germline, CDR1 is SGHTA and CDR2 is FQGTGA. The CDR3 totals 18 residues. DNA of the CDR3: TGTGCCAGCAGCTTAACGCCTCTAGCGGGAGAAAATTACGAGACCCAGTACTTC. This translates into CASSLTPLAGENYETQYF.

The genes are TRBV30 and TRBJ1-2; 7 positions match TRBD1. Germline assignment: CDR1 GTSNPN and CDR2 SVGIG (reference sequence). The CDR3 is 14 residues long. The V and J ends lost 4 bases and 4 bases, in that order; junction bases with no gene match: 9. CDR3 in amino acids: CAWNLIQGSYGYTF. The CDR3 nucleotides read TGTGCCTGGAACCTAATACAGGGGAGCTATGGCTACACCTTC.

The chain recombines TRBV11-3 with TRBJ1-1; tentative D call: TRBD1 (6 bases). Germline loops: CDR1 SGHNT, CDR2 YENEEA. The CDR3 runs 13 residues. The V end lost 4 bases, the J end lost 6 bases, and 12 bases lay between the germline ends. Here the CDR3 DNA reads TGTGCCAGCAGCTCCCCCGGGACACCTGAAGCTTTCTTT. This sequence encodes CASSSPGTPEAFF.

The chain couples TRBV6-2 or TRBV6-3 to TRBJ2-5, with TRBD2 matching over 13 bases. The V segment lost 3 bases and the J segment 2 bases; nucleotides outside the gene matches: 9. The CDR3 sequence is 18 residues long. Germline V CDR1 and CDR2: MNHEY, SVGEGT. CDR3 sequence: CASSYPTSGRRGQETQYF. CDR3 nucleotide sequence: TGTGCCAGCAGTTATCCGACTAGCGGGAGGAGGGGTCAAGAGACCCAGTACTTC.

V gene TRBV9 combines with J gene TRBJ1-1; D gene ambiguous. V was trimmed by 0 bases and J by 3 bases, leaving 12 bases between them. The CDR3 sequence is 15 residues long. Germline CDR1 is SGDLS and CDR2 is YYNGEE. CDR3 protein: CASSVVERSDTEAFF. DNA for the CDR3: TGTGCCAGCAGCGTAGTAGAGAGGAGCGACACTGAAGCTTTCTTT.

The chain is built from TRBV6-2 or TRBV6-3 and TRBJ2-7; D might be TRBD1 (5 bases). V was cut by 4 bases and J by 4 bases, with 8 bases left in between. This CDR3 region has 12 residues. Per germline, CDR1 MNHEY and CDR2 SVGEGT. CDR3 nucleotide sequence: TGTGCCAGCAGTTCAGGGTTTTACGAGCAGTACTTC. As protein: CASSSGFYEQYF.

CDR3 nucleotides: TGTGCCAGCAGCAAAGAAAAGAGTACCGTACTCCGATACAATGAGCAGTTCTTC. Translated: CASSKEKSTVLRYNEQFF. The chain couples TRBV21-1 to TRBJ2-1; TRBD2, the table's D call, was not compared with the DNA. TRBV21-1 is a pseudogene locus. The CDR3 totals 18 residues.

This chain uses TRBV28 with TRBJ1-5, with a possible D match to TRBD1 (5 bases). The V end was cut by 8 bases, the J end by 0 bases, with 11 bases between. The germline V gene encodes CDR1 MDHEN and CDR2 SYDVKM. This CDR3 spans 14 amino acids. CDR3: CASQGLYSNQPQHF. For the CDR3, the DNA is TGTGCCAGCCAGGGTTTATATAGCAATCAGCCCCAGCATTTT.

The rearrangement joins TRBV30 to TRBJ2-1, with D tentatively TRBD1 (5 bases). Looked up from germline, CDR1 is GTSNPN and CDR2 is SVGIG (reference sequence). The CDR3 runs 13 residues. V was pared by 1 base and J by 4 bases, with 8 bases between. The chain's CDR3 is CAWSGGFYNEQFF. DNA for the CDR3: TGTGCCTGGAGTGGGGGCTTTTACAATGAGCAGTTCTTC.

The rearrangement uses TRBV11-2 and TRBJ1-2; TRBD1 might be the D (5 bases). The CDR3 is 14 amino acids. Trimming cost V 5 bases and J 3 bases, with 13 bases left between them. CDR1 is SGHAT and CDR2 is FQNNGV in the germline V gene. The CDR3 sequence: CASSPGRGDYGYTF. CDR3 bases: TGTGCCAGCAGCCCTGGAAGGGGCGACTATGGCTACACCTTC.

CDR3 sequence (DNA): TGCGCCAGCAGCCCGGGACAGGGGTCTAATGAAAAACTGTTTTTT. Its protein is CASSPGQGSNEKLFF. The chain employs TRBV5-1 and TRBJ1-4; the match to TRBD1 covers 10 bases. This CDR3 comprises 15 residues. In germline, CDR1 is SGHRS, CDR2 YFSETQ. The trim removed 4 bases at V and 3 bases at J, leaving 3 bases unmatched.